These T cell receptor beta chains were read from a single sample in a study of OX40 agonist ivuxolimab in advanced cancers. This table comes from immunoSEQ multiplex PCR, and its TCRdb copy is limited to in-frame clones, with some not included. The profile covers over 60,000 clones, with 84% appearing a single time and more than 2% taken by the ten largest. Sequencing used CD4+ or CD8+ T cells sorted from blood, obtained in a trial of the OX40 agonist ivuxolimab. The origin of the receptors is an adult with an advanced solid tumor such as melanoma, head and neck, liver or kidney cancer. CDR3s include the opening cysteine and the closing phenylalanine or tryptophan. A D gene is named only where the DNA matches it firmly. Size values are once, few and many counts, or a class for expanded clones, and some rows have none.

>TRBD1|19|TRBJ2-6|few|TRBV4-2
CASSLKPGTAFSGANVLTF
TGTGCCAGCAGCCTCAAACCCGGGACAGCTTTCTCTGGGGCCAACGTCCTGACTTTC
>TRBD1|20|TRBJ1-5|NA|TRBV9
CASSVAPGVRTGDGNQPQHF
TGTGCCAGCAGCGTAGCTCCGGGTGTTCGGACAGGGGATGGCAATCAGCCCCAGCATTTT
>NA|15|TRBJ2-1|few|TRBV15
CATSSLRGGSNEQFF
TGTGCCACCAGCTCCCTCAGGGGCGGGAGCAATGAGCAGTTCTTC
>TRBD2|13|TRBJ2-2|NA|TRBV28
CASGRAGTGELFF
TGTGCCAGTGGGAGGGCCGGGACCGGGGAGCTGTTTTTT
>TRBD1|14|TRBJ2-7|NA|TRBV6-1
CASARTGGVYEQYF
TGTGCCAGCGCTCGGACAGGGGGTGTATACGAGCAGTACTTC
>TRBD1|14|TRBJ2-3|NA|TRBV5-5
CASSLGQGADTQYF
TGTGCCAGCAGCTTAGGACAGGGAGCAGATACGCAGTATTTT
>TRBD1|16|TRBJ1-3|NA|TRBV18
CASSPSGTGGGNTIYF
TGTGCCAGCTCACCCTCCGGGACAGGGGGCGGAAACACCATATATTTT
>NA|17|TRBJ1-6|NA|TRBV2
CASSDLLGAYIPPPLHF
TGTGCCAGCAGTGACCTCCTAGGGGCTTACATTCCACCACCCCTCCACTTT
>NA|15|TRBJ2-2|NA|TRBV7-8
CASSLWRVGTGELFF
TGTGCCAGCAGCTTATGGAGGGTTGGGACCGGGGAGCTGTTTTTT
>TRBD1|15|TRBJ2-1|NA|TRBV27
CASTRTGAARNEQFF
TGTGCCAGCACTAGGACAGGGGCAGCGAGGAATGAGCAGTTCTTC
>NA|16|TRBJ1-3|NA|TRBV7-6
CASSFGTPDTGNTIYF
TGTGCCAGCAGCTTCGGGACTCCCGATACTGGAAACACCATATATTTT
>TRBD1|15|TRBJ2-1|NA|TRBV7-3
CASSKGQGPYNEQFF
TGTGCCAGCAGCAAGGGACAGGGGCCCTACAATGAGCAGTTCTTC
>TRBD2|15|TRBJ2-1|NA|TRBV11-2
CASSSTSGGGNEQFF
TGTGCCAGCAGCTCAACTAGCGGGGGTGGGAATGAGCAGTTCTTC
>TRBD1|14|TRBJ2-5|NA|TRBV27
CASNRKGAQETQYF
TGTGCCAGCAACCGTAAGGGGGCGCAAGAGACCCAGTACTTC
>NA|14|TRBJ2-2|NA|TRBV7-2
CASSVAQAPGELFF
TGTGCCAGCAGCGTCGCGCAGGCGCCCGGGGAGCTGTTTTTT
>TRBD2|15|TRBJ2-5|NA|TRBV11-2
CASSPWTSGKETQYF
TGTGCCAGCAGCCCGTGGACTAGCGGGAAAGAGACCCAGTACTTC
>NA|13|TRBJ2-1|NA|TRBV6-5
CASRLDSYNEQFF
TGTGCCAGCAGACTGGACAGCTACAATGAGCAGTTCTTC
>NA|12|TRBJ2-7|once|TRBV28
CASSLGGYEQYF
TGTGCCAGCAGTTTAGGCGGCTACGAGCAGTACTTC